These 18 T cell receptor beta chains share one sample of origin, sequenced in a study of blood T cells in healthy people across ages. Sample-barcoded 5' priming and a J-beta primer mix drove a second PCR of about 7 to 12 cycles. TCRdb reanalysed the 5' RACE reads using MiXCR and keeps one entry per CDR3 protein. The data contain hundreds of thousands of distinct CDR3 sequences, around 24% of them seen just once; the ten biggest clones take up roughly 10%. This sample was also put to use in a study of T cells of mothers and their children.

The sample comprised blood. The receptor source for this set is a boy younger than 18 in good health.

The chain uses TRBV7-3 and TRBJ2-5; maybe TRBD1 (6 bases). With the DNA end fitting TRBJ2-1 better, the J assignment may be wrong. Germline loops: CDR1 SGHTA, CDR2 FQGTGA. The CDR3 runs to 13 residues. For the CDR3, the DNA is TGTGCCAGCAGCTCAGGGGCTGGTAATGAGCAGTTCTTC. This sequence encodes CASSSGAGNEQFF.

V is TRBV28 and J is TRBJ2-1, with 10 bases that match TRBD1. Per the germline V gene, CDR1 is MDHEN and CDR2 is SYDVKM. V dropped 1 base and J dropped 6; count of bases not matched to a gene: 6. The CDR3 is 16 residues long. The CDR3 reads CASSLYGGQGVNEQFF. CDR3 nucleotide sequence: TGTGCCAGCAGTTTATATGGAGGACAGGGGGTCAATGAGCAGTTCTTC.

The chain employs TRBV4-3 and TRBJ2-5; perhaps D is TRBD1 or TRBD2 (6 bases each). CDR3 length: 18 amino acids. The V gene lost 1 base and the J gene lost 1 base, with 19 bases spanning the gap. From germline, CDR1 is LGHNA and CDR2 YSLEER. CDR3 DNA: TGCGCCAGCAGCCAAGGAAGGGGGGAGCTCACCTTCCAAGAGACCCAGTACTTC. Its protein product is CASSQGRGELTFQETQYF.

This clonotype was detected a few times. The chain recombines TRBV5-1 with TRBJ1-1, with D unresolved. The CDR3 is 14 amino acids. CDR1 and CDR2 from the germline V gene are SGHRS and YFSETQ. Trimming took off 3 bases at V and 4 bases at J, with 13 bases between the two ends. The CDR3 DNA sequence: TGCGCCAGCAGCTGGGCTGAGGGTGGCACTGAAGCTTTCTTT. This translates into CASSWAEGGTEAFF.

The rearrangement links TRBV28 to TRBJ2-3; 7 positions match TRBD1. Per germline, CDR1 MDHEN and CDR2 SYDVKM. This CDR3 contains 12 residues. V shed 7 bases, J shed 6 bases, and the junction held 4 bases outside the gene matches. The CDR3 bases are TGTGCCAGCAAGGACAGGTCCGATACGCAGTATTTT. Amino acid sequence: CASKDRSDTQYF.

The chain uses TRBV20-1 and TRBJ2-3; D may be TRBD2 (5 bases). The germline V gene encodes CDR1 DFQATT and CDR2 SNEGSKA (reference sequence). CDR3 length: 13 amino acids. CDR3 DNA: TGCAGGGCGAGGCCGGGGTTCACAGATACGCAGTATTTT. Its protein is CRARPGFTDTQYF.

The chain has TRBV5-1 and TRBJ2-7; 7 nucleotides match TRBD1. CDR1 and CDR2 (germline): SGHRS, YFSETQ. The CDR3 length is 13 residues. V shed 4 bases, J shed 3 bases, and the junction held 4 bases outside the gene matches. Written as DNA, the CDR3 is TGCGCCAGCAGCAGACAGGGAGACTACGAGCAGTACTTC. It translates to CASSRQGDYEQYF.

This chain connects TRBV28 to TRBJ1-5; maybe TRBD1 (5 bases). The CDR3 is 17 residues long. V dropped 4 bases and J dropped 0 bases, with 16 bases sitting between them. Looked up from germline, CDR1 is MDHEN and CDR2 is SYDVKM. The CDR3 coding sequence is TGTGCCAGCAGTTGGGGGGGGATTTCCGTTAGCAATCAGCCCCAGCATTTT. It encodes CASSWGGISVSNQPQHF.

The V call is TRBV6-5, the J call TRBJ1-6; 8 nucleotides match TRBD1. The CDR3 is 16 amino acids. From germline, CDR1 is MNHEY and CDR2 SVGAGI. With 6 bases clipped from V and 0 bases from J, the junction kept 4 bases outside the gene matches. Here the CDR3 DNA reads TGTGCCAGCAGCCGCGGACAGGGCTCCTATAATTCACCCCTCCACTTT. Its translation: CASSRGQGSYNSPLHF.

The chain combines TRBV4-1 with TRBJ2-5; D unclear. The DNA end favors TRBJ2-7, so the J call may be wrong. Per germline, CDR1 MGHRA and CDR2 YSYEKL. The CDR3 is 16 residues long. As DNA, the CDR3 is TGCGCCAGCAGCCAAGTTGTTACAGCTAACATCTACGAGCAGTACTTC. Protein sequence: CASSQVVTANIYEQYF.

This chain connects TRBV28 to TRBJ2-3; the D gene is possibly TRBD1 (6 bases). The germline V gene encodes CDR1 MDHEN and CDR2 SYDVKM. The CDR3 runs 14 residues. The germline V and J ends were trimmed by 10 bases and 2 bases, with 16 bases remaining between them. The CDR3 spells CANTKGGVTDTQYF. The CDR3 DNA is TGTGCCAACACAAAAGGGGGAGTCACAGATACGCAGTATTTT.

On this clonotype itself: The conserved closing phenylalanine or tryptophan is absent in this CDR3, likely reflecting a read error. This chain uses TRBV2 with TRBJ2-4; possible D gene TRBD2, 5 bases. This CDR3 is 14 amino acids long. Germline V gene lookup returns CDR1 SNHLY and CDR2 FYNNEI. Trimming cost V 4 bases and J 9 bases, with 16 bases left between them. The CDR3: CASSGTASLRIQYL. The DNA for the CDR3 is TGTGCCAGCAGTGGGACTGCCTCCCTTCGCATTCAGTACCTC.

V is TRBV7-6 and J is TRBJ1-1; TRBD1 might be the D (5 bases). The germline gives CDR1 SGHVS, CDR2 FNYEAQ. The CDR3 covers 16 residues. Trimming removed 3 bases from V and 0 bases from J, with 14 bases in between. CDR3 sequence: CASSFGGTLMNTEAFF. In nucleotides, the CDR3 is TGTGCCAGCAGCTTCGGAGGGACCCTCATGAACACTGAAGCTTTCTTT. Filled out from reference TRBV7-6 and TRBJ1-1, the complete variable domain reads GAGVSQSPRYKVTKRGQDVALRCDPISGHVSLYWYRQALGQGPEFLTYFNYEAQQDKSGLPNDRFSAERPEGSISTLTIQRTEQRDSAMYRCASSFGGTLMNTEAFFGQGTRLTVV.

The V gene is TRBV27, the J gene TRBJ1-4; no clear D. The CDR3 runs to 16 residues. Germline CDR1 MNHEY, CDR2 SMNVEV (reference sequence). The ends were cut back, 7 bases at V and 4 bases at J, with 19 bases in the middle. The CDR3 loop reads CASKALNAGVNEKLFF. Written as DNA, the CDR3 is TGTGCCAGCAAGGCTCTCAATGCCGGGGTTAATGAAAAACTGTTTTTT.

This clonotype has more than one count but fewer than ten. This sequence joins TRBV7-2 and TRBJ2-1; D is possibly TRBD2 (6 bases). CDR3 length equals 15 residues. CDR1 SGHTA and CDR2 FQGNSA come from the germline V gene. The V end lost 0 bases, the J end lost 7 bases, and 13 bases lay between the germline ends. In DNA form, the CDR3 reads TGTGCCAGCAGCTTAGCGGCGGGATGGTTAAATGAGCAGTTCTTC. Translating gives CASSLAAGWLNEQFF. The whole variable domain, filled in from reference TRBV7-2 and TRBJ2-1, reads GAGVSQSPSNKVTEKGKDVELRCDPISGHTALYWYRQSLGQGLEFLIYFQGNSAPDKSGLPSDRFSAERTGGSVSTLTIQRTQQEDSAVYLCASSLAAGWLNEQFFGPGTRLTVL.

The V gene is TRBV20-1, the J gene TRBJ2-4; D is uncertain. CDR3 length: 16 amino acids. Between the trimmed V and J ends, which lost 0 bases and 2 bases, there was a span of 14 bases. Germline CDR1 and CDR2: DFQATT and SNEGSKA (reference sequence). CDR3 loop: CSARDLHGETKNIQYF. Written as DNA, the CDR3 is TGCAGTGCTAGAGACCTTCACGGCGAGACCAAAAACATTCAGTACTTC.

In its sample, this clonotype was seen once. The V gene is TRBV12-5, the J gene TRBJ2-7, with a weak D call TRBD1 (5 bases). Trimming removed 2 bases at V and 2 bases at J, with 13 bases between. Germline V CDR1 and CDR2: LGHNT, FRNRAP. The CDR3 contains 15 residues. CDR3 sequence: CASGLSQGKAYEQYF. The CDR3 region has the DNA TGTGCTAGTGGTTTGTCCCAGGGAAAGGCCTACGAGCAGTACTTC.

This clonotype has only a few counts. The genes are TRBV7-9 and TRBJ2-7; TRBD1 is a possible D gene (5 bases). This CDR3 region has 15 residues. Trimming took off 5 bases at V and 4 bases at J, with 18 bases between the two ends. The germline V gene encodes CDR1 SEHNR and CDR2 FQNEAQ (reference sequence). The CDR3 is CASSRTPEPPYEQYF. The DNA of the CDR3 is TGTGCCAGCAGCCGGACACCCGAACCCCCTTACGAGCAGTACTTC.